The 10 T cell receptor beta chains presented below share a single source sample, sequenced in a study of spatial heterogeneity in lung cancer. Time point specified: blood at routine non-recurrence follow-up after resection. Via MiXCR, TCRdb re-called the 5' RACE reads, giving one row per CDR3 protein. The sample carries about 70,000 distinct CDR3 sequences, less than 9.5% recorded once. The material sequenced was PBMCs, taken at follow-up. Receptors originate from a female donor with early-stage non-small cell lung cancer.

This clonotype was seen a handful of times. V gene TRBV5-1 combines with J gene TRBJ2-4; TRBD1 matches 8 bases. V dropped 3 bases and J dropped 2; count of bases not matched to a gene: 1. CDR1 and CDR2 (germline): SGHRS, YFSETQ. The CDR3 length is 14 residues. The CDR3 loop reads CASSWTGTKNIQYF. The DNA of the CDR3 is TGCGCCAGCAGCTGGACAGGGACCAAAAACATTCAGTACTTC.

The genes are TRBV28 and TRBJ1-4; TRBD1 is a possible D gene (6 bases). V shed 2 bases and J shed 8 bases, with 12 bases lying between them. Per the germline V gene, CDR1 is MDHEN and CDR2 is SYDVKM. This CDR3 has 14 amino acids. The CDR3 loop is CASSLPQGQEKLFF. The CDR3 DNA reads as TGTGCCAGCAGTTTACCGCAGGGGCAGGAAAAACTGTTTTTT.

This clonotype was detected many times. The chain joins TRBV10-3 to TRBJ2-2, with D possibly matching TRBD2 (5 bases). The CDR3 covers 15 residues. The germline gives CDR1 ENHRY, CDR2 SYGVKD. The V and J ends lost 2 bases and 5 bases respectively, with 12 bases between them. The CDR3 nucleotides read TGTGCCATCAGTGAGGAGGTCCGAGGGACCGGGGAGCTGTTTTTT. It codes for CAISEEVRGTGELFF.

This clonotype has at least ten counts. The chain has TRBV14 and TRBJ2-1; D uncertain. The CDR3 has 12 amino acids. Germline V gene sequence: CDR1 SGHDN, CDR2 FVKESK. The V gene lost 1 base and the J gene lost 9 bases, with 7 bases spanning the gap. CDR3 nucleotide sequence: TGTGCCAGCAGCCAAGCAGGTGGTGAGCAGTTCTTC. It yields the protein CASSQAGGEQFF.

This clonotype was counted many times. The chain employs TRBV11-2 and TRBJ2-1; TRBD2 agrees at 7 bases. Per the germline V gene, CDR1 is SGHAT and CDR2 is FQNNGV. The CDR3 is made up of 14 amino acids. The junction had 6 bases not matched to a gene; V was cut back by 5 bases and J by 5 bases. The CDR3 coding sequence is TGTGCCAGCAGCGGACGCGGGGGAAACAATGAGCAGTTCTTC. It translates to CASSGRGGNNEQFF.

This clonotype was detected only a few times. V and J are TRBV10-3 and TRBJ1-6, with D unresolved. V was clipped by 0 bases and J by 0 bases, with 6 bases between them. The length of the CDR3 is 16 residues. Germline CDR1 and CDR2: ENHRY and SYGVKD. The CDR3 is CAISESRSSYNSPLHF. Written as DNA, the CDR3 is TGTGCCATCAGTGAGTCGAGGAGCTCCTATAATTCACCCCTCCACTTT.

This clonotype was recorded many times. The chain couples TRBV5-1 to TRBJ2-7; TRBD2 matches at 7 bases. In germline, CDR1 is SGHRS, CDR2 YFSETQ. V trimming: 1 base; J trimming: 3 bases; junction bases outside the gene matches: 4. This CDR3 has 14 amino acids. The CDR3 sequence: CASSLRTSVYEQYF. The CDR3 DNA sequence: TGCGCCAGCAGCTTGCGGACTAGTGTCTACGAGCAGTACTTC.

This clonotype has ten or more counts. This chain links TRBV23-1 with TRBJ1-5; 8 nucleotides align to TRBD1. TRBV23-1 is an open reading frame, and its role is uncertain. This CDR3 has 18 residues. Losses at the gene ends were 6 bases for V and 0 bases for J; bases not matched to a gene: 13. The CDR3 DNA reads TGCGCCAGCAGCTCTCCTGGACAGGGCCAATATAGCAATCAGCCCCAGCATTTT. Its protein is CASSSPGQGQYSNQPQHF.

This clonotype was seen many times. The CDR3 coding sequence is TGTGCCAGCAGTCAAGGCCTAGCGGGCCCCTCCTACGAGCAGTACTTC. This sequence encodes CASSQGLAGPSYEQYF. The J gene is TRBJ2-7, the V gene TRBV6-5, with 8 bases fitting TRBD2. The V segment lost 5 bases and the J segment 0 bases; nucleotides outside the gene matches: 9. The CDR3 has 16 amino acids. Germline V CDR1 and CDR2: MNHEY, SVGAGI.

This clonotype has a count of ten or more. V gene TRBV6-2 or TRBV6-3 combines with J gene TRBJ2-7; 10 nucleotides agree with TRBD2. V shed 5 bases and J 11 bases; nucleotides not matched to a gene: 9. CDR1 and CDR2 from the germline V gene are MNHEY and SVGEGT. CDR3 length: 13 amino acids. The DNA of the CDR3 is TGTGCCAGCAGTCTGCTAGCGGGAGCCCGGGAGTACTTC. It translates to CASSLLAGAREYF.